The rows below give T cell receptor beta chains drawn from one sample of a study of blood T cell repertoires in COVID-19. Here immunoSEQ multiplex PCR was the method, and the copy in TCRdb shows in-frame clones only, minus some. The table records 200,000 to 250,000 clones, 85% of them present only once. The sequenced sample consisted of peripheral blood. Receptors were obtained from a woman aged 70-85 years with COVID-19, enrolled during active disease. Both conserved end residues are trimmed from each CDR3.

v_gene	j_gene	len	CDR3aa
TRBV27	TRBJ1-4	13	ASSPVQGYGEKLF
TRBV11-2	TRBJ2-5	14	ASSFGLTGGQETQY
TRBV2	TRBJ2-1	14	ASGVRRGATYNEQF
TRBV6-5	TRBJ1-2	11	ASSETANYGYT
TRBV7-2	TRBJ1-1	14	ASSLGTDRMNTEAF
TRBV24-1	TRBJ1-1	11	ATRDSMNTEAF
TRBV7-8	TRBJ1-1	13	ASSFGQAESTEAF
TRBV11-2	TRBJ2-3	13	ASGQGGGTRDTQY
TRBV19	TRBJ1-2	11	ASSVRDRAGYT
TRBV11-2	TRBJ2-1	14	ASSTHGLVTYNEQF
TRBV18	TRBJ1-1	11	ASSPTVNTEAF
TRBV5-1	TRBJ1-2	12	ASSPLSGSYGYT
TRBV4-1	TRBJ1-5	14	ASSFIEGQGDQPQH
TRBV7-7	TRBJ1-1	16	ASSLSRDEGTGNTEAF
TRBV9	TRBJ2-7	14	ASSRDDRFLTYEQY
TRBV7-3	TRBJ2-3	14	ASSRAVAGDSDTQY
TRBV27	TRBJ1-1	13	ASSPAGTMNTEAF
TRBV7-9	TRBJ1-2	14	ASSLWGRETAYGYT
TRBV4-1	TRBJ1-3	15	ASSQEGTGLSGNTIY
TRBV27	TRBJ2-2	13	ASRGLAGFTGELF
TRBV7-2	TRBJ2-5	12	ASRLTWGGETQY
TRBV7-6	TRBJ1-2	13	ASSLALGANYGYT
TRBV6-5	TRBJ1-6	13	ASPPDPGYNSPLH
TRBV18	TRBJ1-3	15	ASSPQGNLLSGNTIY
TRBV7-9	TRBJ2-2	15	ASSPLPRGANTGELF
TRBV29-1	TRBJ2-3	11	SLLGRYTDTQY
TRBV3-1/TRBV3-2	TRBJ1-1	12	ASSQGDIYGEAF
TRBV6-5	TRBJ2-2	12	ASSYSRSTGELF
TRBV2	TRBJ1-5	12	ASTEGGRNQPQH
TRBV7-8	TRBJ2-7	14	ASSLDVGQGAYEQY
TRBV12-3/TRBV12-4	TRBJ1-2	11	ASHQGPGGGYT
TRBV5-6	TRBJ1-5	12	ASSRGTDNQPQH
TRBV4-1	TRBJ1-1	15	ASSHTGTGGFRTEAF
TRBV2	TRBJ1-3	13	ASRLTGESGNTIY
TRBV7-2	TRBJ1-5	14	ASSISDRASNQPQH
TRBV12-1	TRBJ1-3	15	ASSFVGQGPSGNTIY
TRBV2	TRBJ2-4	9	ASSVSNIQY
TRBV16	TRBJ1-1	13	ASSQGRGSNTEAF
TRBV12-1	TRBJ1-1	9	ASSFGDRVF
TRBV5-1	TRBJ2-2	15	ASSSGGAGGGTGELF
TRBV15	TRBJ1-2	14	ATSRDTPKQGNGYT
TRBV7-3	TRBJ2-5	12	ASSSLPSVETQY
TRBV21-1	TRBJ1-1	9	ASSPPTEAF
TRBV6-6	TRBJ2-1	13	ASSLTSGAYNEQF
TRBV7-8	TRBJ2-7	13	ASSPTGGYIDEQY